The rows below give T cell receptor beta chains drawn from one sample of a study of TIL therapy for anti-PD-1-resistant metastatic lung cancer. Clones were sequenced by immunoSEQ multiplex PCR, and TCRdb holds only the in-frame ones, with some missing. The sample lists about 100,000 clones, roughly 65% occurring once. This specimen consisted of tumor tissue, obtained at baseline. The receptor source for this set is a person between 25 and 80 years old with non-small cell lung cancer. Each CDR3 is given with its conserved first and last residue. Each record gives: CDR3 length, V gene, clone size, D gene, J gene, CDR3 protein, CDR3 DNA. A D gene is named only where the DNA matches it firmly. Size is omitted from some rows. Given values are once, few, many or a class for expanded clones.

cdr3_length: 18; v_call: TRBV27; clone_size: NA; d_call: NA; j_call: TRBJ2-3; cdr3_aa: CASSSLTSSRSGSDTQYF; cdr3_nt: TGTGCCAGCAGTTCACTCACTAGCTCAAGGAGCGGGTCAGATACGCAGTATTTT
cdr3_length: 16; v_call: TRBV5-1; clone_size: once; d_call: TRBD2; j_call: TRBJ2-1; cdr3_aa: CASSLEPSGAYNEQFF; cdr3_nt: TGCGCCAGCAGCTTGGAGCCTAGCGGGGCCTACAATGAGCAGTTCTTC
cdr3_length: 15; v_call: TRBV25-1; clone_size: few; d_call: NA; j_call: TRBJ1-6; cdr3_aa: CASSDDSYYNSPLHF; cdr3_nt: TGTGCCAGCAGTGACGACAGTTACTATAATTCACCCCTCCACTTT
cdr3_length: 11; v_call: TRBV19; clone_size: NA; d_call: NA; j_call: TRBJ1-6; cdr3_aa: CASSMGRLSAF; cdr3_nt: TGTGCCAGTAGTATGGGAAGGCTCTCTGCCTTT
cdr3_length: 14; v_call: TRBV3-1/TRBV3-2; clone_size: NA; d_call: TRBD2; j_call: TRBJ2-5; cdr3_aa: CASSRLAGLETQYF; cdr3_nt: TGTGCCAGCAGCCGACTAGCGGGGTTAGAGACCCAGTACTTC
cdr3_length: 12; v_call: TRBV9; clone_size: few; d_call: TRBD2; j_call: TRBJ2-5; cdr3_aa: CASSARGEAQYF; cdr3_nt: TGTGCCAGCAGCGCGCGGGGGGAGGCCCAGTACTTC
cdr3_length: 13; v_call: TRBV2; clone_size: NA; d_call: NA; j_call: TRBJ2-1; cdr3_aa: CASSALTFNEQFF; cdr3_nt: TGTGCCAGCAGTGCCCTTACCTTCAATGAGCAGTTCTTC
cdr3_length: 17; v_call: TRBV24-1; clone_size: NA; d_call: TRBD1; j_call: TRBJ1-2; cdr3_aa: CATSDRGQESSRYGYTF; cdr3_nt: TGTGCCACCAGTGATCGGGGACAGGAATCGTCTCGTTATGGCTACACCTTC
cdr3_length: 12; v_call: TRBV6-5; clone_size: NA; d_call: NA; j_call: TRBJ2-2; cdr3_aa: CASRRNTGELFF; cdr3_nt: TGTGCCAGCAGGAGGAACACCGGGGAGCTGTTTTTT
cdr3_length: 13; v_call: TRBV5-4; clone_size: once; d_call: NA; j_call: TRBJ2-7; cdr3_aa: CASSFTGSGEQYF; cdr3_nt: TGTGCCAGCAGCTTTACAGGGAGCGGCGAGCAGTACTTC
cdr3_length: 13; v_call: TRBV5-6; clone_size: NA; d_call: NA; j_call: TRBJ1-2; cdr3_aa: CASSPRMGYGYTF; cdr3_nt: TGTGCCAGCAGCCCACGGATGGGCTATGGCTACACCTTC
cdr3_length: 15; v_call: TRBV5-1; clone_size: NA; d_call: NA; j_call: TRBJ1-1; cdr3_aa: CASSLIFSGNTEAFF; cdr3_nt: TGCGCCAGCAGCTTAATCTTCTCGGGGAACACTGAAGCTTTCTTT
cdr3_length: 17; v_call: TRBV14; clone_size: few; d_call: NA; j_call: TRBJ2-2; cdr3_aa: CASSQDLGVLNTGELFF; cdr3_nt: TGTGCCAGCAGCCAAGATCTTGGGGTTTTGAACACCGGGGAGCTGTTTTTT
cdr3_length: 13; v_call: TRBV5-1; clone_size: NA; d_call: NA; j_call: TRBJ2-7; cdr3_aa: CASSLGRDYEQYF; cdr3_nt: TGCGCCAGCAGCTTGGGACGGGACTACGAGCAGTACTTC
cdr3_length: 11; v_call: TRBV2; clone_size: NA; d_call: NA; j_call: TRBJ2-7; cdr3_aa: CASDRYYEQYF; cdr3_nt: TGTGCCAGCGATCGGTACTACGAGCAGTACTTC
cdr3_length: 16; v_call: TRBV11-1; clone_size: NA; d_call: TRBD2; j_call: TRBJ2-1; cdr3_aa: CASSITSSGRYNEQFF; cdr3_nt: TGTGCCAGCAGCATAACCTCTAGCGGGCGCTACAATGAGCAGTTCTTC
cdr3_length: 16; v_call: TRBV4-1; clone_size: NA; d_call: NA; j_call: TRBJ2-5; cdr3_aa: CASSQGGGPTAQTQYF; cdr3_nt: TGCGCCAGCAGCCAAGGGGGTGGGCCCACCGCACAGACCCAGTACTTC
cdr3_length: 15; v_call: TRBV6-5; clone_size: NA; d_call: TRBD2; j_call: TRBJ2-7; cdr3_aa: CASSYSASGRGEQYF; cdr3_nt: TGTGCCAGCAGTTACTCAGCTAGCGGGAGAGGGGAGCAGTACTTC